This T cell receptor beta chain was sequenced in a study of cytomegalovirus exposure and HLA in healthy donors. The CDR3 is 15 residues long. Trimming removed 3 bases from V and 3 bases from J, with 14 bases in between. From germline, CDR1 is SGDLS and CDR2 YYNGEE. The primer mix had 60 Vbeta and 13 Jbeta primers. The protocol was immunoSEQ multiplex PCR, while the TCRdb copy is restricted to in-frame clones and leaves out a portion. This table has fewer than 120,000 clones, 75% to 80% appearing once. The sequence was obtained from a woman in her 30s in good health and CMV-seronegative. The specimen sequenced was PBMCs. The gene calls are TRBV9 and TRBJ2-3; a possible D gene is TRBD1 (5 bases). The CDR3 coding sequence is TGTGCCAGCAGCGATAGGGGCGTAGGTACAGATACGCAGTATTTT. As protein: CASSDRGVGTDTQYF.